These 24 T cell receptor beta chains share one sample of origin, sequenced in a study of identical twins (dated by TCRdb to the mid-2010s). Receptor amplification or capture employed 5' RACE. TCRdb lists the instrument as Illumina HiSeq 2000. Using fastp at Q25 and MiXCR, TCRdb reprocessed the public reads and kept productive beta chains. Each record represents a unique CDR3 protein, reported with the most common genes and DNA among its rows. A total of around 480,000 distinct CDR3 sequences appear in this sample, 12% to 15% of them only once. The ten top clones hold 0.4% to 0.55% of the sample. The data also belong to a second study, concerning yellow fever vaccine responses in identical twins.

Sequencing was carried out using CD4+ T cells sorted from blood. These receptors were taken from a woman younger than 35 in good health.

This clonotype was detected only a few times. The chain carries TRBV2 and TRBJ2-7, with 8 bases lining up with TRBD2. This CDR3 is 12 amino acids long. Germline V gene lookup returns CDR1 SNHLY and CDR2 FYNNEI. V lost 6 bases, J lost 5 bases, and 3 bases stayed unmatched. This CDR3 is CASRGLGHEQYF. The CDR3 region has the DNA TGTGCCAGCAGGGGACTAGGACACGAGCAGTACTTC.

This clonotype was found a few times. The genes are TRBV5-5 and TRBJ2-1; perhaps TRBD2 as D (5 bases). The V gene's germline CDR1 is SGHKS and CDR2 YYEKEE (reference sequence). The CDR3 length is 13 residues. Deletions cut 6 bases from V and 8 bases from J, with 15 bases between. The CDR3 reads CASNKLRVYEQFF. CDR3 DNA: TGTGCCAGCAACAAACTGAGGGTATATGAGCAGTTCTTC.

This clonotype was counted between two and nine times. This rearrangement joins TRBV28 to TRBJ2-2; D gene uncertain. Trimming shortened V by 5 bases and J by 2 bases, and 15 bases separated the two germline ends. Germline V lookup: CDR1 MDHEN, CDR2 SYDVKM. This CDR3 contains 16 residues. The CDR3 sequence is CASSGLSILNTGELFF. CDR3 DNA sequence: TGTGCCAGCAGTGGTCTGTCCATTCTTAACACCGGGGAGCTGTTTTTT.

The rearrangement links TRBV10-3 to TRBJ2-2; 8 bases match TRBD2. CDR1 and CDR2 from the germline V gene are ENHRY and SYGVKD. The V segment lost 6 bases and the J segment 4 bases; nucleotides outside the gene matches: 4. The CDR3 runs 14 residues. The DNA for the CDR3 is TGTGCCATCAGGCGGGAGGAATCCACCGGGGAGCTGTTTTTT. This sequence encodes CAIRREESTGELFF.

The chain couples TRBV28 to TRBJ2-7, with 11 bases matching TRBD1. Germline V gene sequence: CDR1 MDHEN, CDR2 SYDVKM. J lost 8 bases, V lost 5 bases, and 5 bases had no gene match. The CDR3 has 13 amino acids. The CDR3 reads CASSTGTGGKQYF. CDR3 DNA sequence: TGTGCCAGCAGTACCGGGACAGGGGGGAAGCAGTACTTC.

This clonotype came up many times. The CDR3 loop is CATSGTGGEHVLNEQFF. CDR3 DNA: TGTGCCACCAGTGGGACAGGGGGAGAGCATGTTTTGAATGAGCAGTTCTTC. The chain joins TRBV24-1 to TRBJ2-1; 10 nucleotides line up with TRBD1. V dropped 5 bases and J dropped 7; count of bases not matched to a gene: 13. In germline, CDR1 is KGHDR, CDR2 SFDVKD. The CDR3 has 17 residues.

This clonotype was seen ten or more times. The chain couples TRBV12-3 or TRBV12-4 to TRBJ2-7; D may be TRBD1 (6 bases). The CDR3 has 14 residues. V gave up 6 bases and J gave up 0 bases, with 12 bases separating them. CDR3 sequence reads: CASSATGSSYEQYF. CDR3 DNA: TGTGCCAGCAGCGCGACAGGATCCTCCTACGAGCAGTACTTC.

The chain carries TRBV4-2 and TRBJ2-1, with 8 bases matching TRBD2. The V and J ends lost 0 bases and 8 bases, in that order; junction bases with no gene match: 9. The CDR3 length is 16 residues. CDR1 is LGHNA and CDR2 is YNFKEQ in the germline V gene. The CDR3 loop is CASSQDGTRGGDEQFF. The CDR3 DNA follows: TGTGCCAGCAGCCAAGATGGGACTAGAGGTGGTGATGAGCAGTTCTTC.

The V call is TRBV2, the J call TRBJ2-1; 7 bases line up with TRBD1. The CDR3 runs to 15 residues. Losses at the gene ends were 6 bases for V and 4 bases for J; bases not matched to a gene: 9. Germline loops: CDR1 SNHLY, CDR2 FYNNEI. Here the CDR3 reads CASRTGTATYNEQFF. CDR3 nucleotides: TGTGCCAGCAGGACCGGGACAGCGACATACAATGAGCAGTTCTTC.

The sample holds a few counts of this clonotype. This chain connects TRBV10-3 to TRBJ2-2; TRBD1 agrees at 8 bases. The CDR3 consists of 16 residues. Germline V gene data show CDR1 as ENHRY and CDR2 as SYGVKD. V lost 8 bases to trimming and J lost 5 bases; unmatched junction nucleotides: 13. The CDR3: CAISGSGRGRTGELFF. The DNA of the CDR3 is TGTGCCATCTCCGGCTCCGGCAGGGGGCGGACCGGGGAGCTGTTTTTT.

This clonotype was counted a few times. The CDR3 loop reads CASSPGQAADTQYF. CDR3 nucleotides: TGCGCCAGCAGCCCCGGACAGGCGGCAGATACGCAGTATTTT. V is TRBV5-1 and J is TRBJ2-3, with 7 bases that match TRBD1. Trimming took 4 bases from V and 4 from J; bases not matched to a gene: 6. The CDR3 spans 14 residues. CDR1 SGHRS and CDR2 YFSETQ come from the germline V gene. Full variable domain (remainder filled in from reference TRBV5-1 and TRBJ2-3): KAGVTQTPRYLIKTRGQQVTLSCSPISGHRSVSWYQQTPGQGLQFLFEYFSETQRNKGNFPGRFSGRQFSNSRSEMNVSTLELGDSALYLCASSPGQAADTQYFGPGTRLTVL.

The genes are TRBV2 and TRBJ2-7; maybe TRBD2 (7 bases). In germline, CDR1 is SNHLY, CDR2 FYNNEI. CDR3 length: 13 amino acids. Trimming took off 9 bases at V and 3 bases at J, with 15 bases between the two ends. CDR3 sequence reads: CARSGGGDYEQYF. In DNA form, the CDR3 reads TGTGCCAGATCCGGAGGGGGGGACTACGAGCAGTACTTC.

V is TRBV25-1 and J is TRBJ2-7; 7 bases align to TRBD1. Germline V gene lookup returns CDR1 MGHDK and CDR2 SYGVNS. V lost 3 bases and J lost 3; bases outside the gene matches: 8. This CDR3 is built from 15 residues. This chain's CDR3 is CASSDTGVSLYEQYF. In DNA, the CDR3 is TGTGCCAGCAGTGATACAGGGGTCAGCCTCTACGAGCAGTACTTC.

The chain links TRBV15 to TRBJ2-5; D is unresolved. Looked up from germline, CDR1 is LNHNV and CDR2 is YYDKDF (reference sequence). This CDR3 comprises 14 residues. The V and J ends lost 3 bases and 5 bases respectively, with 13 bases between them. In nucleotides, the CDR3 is TGTGCCACCAGCAGGGAGATCGGGCGGGAGACCCAGTACTTC. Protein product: CATSREIGRETQYF.

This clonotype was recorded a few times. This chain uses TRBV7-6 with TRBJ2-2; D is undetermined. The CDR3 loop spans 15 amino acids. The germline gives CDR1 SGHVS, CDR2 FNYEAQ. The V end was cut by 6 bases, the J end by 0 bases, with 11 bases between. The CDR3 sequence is CASSWKGPNTGELFF. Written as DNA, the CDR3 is TGTGCCAGCAGTTGGAAAGGACCGAACACCGGGGAGCTGTTTTTT.

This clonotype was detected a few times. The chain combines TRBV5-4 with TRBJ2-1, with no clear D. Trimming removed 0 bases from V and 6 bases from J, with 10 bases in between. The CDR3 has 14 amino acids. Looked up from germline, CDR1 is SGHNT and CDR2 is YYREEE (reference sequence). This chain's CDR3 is CASSLVGIVNEQFF. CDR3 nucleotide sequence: TGTGCCAGCAGCTTGGTGGGAATTGTCAATGAGCAGTTCTTC.

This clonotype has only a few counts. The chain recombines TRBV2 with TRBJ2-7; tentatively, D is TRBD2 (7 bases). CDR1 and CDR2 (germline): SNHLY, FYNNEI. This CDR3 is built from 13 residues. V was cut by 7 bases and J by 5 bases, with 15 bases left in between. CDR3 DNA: TGTGCCAGCAAGGAGGGGGGGCCTGACGAGCAGTACTTC. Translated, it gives CASKEGGPDEQYF.

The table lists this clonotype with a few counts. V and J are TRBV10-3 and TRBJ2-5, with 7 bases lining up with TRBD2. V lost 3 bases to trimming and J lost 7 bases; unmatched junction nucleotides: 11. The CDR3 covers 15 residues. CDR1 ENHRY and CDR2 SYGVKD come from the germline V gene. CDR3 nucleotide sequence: TGTGCCATCAGTGATCGGGCCGGTGGGGAGGGGACCCAGTACTTC. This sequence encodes CAISDRAGGEGTQYF.

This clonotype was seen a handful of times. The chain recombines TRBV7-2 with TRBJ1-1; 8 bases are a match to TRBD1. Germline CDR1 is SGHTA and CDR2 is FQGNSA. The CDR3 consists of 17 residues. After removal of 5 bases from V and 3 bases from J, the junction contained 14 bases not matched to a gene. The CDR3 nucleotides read TGTGCCAGCAGCCATCGGACAGGGCGACTCTCGGACACTGAAGCTTTCTTT. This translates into CASSHRTGRLSDTEAFF.

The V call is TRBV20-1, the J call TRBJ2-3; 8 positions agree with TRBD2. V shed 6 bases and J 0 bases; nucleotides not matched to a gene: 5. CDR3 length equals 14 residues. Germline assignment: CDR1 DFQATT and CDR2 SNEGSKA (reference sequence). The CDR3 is CSASSGMSTDTQYF. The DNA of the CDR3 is TGCAGTGCAAGTAGCGGGATGAGCACAGATACGCAGTATTTT.

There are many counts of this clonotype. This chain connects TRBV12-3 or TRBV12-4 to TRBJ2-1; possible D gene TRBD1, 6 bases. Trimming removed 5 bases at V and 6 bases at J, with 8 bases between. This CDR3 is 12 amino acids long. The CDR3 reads CASSPDSNEQFF. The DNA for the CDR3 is TGTGCCAGCAGTCCGGACAGCAATGAGCAGTTCTTC.

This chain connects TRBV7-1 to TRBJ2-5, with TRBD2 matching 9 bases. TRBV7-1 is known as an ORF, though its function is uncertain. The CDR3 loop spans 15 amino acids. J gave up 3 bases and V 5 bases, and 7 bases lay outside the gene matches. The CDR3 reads CASSHGGGAKETQYF. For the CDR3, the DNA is TGTGCCAGCAGCCACGGCGGGGGGGCCAAAGAGACCCAGTACTTC.

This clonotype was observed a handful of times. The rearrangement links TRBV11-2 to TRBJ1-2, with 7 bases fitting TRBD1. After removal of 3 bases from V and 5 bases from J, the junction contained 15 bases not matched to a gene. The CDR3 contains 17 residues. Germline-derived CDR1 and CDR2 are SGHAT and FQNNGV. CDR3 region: CASSFATGTVARYGYTF. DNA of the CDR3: TGTGCCAGCAGCTTCGCCACCGGGACAGTGGCGAGGTATGGCTACACCTTC.

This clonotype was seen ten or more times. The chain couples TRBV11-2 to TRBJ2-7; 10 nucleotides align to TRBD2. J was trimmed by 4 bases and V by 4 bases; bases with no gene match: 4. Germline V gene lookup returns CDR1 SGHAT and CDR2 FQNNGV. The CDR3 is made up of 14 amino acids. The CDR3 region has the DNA TGTGCCAGCAGCTCCTCACTAGCGGGGTACGAGCAGTACTTC. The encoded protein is CASSSSLAGYEQYF.